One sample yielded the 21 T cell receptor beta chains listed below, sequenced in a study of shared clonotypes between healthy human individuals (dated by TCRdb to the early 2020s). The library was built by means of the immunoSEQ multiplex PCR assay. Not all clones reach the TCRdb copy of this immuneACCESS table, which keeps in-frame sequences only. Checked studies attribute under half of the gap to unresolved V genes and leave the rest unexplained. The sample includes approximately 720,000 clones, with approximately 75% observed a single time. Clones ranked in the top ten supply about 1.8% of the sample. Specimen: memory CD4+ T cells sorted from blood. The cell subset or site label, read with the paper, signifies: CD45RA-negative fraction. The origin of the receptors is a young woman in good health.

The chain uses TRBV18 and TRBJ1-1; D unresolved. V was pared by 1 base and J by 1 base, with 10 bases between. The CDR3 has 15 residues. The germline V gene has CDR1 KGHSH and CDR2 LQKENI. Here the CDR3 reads CASSPRPGSNTEAFF. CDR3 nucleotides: TGTGCCAGCTCACCACGCCCAGGCTCGAACACTGAAGCTTTCTTT.

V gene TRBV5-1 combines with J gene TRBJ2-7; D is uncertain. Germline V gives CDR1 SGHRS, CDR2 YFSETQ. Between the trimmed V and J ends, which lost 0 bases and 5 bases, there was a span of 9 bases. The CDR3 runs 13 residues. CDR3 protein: CASSLANKNEQYF. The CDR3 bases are TGCGCCAGCAGCTTGGCGAATAAAAACGAGCAGTACTTC.

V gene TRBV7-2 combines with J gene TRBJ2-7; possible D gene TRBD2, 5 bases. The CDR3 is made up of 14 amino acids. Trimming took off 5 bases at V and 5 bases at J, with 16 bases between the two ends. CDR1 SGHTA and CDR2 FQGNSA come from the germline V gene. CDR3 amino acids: CASSRGGSAHEQYF. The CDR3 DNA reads TGTGCCAGCAGCCGAGGCGGTAGCGCCCACGAGCAGTACTTC.

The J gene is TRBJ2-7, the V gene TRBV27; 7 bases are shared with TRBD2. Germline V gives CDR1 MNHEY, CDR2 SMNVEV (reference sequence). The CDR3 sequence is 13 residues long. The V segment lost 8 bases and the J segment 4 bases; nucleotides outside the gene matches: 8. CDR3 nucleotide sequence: TGTGCCAGCCGGAGGGAGGGTCCATACGAGCAGTACTTC. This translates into CASRREGPYEQYF.

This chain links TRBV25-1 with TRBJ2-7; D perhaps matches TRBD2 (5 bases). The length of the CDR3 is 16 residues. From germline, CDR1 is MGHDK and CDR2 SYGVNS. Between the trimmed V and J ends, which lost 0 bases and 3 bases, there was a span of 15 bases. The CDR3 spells CASSEYGGGRNYEQYF. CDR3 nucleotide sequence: TGTGCCAGCAGTGAATACGGTGGAGGAAGAAACTACGAGCAGTACTTC.

The CDR3 nucleotides read TGTGCCACCAGCAGAGAGAAACAGGGGTGGGATAGCAATCAGCCCCAGCATTTT. Its protein product is CATSREKQGWDSNQPQHF. The rearrangement links TRBV15 to TRBJ1-5, with 7 bases that match TRBD1. Germline assignment: CDR1 LNHNV and CDR2 YYDKDF (reference sequence). V was clipped by 0 bases and J by 0 bases; unmatched bases: 8. The CDR3 spans 18 residues.

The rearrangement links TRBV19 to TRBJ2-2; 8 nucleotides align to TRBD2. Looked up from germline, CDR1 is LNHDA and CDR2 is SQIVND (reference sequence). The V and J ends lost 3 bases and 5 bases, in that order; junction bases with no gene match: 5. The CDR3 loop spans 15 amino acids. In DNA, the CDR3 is TGTGCCAGTAGTATTAGCGGGATACGGACCGGGGAGCTGTTTTTT. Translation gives CASSISGIRTGELFF.

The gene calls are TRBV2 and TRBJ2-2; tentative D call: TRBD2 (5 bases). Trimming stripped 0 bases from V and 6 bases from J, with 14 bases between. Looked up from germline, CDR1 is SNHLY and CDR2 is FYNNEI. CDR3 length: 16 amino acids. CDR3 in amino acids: CASSEAGLRAAGELFF. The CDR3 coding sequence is TGTGCCAGCAGTGAAGCGGGATTGAGGGCGGCCGGGGAGCTGTTTTTT.

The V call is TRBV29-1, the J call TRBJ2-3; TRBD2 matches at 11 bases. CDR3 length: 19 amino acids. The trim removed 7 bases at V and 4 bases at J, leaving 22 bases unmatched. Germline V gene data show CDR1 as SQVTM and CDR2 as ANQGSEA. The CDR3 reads CSGKTALLAGEGVADTQYF. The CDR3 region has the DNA TGCAGCGGTAAGACGGCCTTACTAGCGGGAGAGGGGGTGGCAGATACGCAGTATTTT.

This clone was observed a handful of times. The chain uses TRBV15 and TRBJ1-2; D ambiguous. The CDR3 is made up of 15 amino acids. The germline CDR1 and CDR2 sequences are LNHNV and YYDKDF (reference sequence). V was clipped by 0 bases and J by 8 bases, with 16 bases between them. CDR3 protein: CATSRDVSQERGYTF. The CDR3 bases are TGTGCCACCAGCAGAGATGTGAGTCAGGAACGGGGCTACACCTTC.

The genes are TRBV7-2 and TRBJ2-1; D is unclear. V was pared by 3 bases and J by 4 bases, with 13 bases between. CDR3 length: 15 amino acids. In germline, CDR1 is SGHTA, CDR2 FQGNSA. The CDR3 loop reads CASSFSDANYNEQFF. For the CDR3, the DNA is TGTGCCAGCAGCTTCAGCGATGCAAATTACAATGAGCAGTTCTTC. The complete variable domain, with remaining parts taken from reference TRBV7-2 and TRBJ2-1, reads GAGVSQSPSNKVTEKGKDVELRCDPISGHTALYWYRQSLGQGLEFLIYFQGNSAPDKSGLPSDRFSAERTGGSVSTLTIQRTQQEDSAVYLCASSFSDANYNEQFFGPGTRLTVL.

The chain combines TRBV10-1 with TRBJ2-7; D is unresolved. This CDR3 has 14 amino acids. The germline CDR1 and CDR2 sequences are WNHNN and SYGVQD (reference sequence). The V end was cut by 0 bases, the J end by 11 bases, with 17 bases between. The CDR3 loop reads CASSESGSAARKYF. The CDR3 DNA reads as TGCGCCAGCAGTGAGTCGGGTTCAGCAGCCCGAAAGTACTTC.

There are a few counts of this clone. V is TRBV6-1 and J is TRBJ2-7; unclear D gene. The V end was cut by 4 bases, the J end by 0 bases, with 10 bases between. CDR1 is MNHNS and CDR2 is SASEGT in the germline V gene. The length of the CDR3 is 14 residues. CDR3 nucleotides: TGTGCCAGCAGTGCGGACGGCCGCTCCTACGAGCAGTACTTC. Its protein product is CASSADGRSYEQYF.

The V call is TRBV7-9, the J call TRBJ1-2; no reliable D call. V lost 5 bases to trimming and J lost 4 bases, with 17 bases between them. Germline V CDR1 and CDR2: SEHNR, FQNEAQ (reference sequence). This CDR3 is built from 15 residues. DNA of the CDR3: TGTGCCAGCAGCCTAAGTGGGGTCTCTGGCTATGGCTACACCTTC. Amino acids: CASSLSGVSGYGYTF.

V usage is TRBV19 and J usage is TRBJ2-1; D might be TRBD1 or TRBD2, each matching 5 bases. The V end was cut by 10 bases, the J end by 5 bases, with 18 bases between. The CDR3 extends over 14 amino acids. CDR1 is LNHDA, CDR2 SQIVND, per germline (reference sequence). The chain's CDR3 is CATTPAPGHNEQFF. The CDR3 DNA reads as TGTGCCACCACCCCAGCTCCGGGGCACAATGAGCAGTTCTTC.

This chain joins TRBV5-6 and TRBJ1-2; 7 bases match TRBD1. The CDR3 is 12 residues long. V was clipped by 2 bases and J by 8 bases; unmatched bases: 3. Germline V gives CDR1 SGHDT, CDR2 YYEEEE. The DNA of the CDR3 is TGTGCCAGCAGCTTCAGACAGGGAGGCTACACCTTC. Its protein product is CASSFRQGGYTF.

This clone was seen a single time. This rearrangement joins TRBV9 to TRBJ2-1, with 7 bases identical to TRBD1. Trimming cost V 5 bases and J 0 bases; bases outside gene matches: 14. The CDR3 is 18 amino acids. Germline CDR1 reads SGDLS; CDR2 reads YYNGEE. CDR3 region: CASSLNPMGTVSYNEQFF. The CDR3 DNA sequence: TGTGCCAGCAGTCTCAACCCGATGGGGACAGTCTCCTACAATGAGCAGTTCTTC.

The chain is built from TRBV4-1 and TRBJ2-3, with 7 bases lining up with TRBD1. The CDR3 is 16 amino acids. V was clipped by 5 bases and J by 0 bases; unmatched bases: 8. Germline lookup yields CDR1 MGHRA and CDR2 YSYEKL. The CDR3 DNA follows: TGCGCCAGCAGCGCACTCACAGGGGCTAGCACAGATACGCAGTATTTT. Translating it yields CASSALTGASTDTQYF.

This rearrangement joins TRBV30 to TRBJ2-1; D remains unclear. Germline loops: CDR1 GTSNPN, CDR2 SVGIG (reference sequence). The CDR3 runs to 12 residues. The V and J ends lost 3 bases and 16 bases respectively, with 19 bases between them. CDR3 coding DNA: TGTGCCTGGAGAGGTGTGGCCCTTCTCCACTTCTTC. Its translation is CAWRGVALLHFF.

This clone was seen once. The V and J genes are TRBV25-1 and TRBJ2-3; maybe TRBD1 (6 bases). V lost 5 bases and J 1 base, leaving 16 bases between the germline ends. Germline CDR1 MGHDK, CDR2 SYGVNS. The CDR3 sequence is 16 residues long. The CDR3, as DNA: TGTGCCAGCAGTACTCCGACAGGACCCCGCACAGATACGCAGTATTTT. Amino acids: CASSTPTGPRTDTQYF.

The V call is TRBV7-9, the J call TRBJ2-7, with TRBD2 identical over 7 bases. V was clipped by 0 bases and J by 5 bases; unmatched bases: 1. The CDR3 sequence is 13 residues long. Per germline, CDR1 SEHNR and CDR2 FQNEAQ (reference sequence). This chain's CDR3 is CASSLARGNEQYF. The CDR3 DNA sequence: TGTGCCAGCAGCTTAGCGCGGGGGAACGAGCAGTACTTC.